This record concerns one T cell receptor (beta chain) sequence. This sample was included in a study of OX40 agonist ivuxolimab in advanced cancers. Produced via immunoSEQ multiplex PCR; TCRdb's table is partial and in-frame only. This sample has over 45,000 clones, with 70% to 80% found just once. The CDR3 sequence is 12 residues long. The germline V gene encodes CDR1 MDHEN and CDR2 SYDVKM. V was shortened by 6 bases and J by 8 bases, with 13 bases between the two germline ends. J is TRBJ1-1 and V is TRBV28; D gene uncertain. The sequencing here drew on CD4+ or CD8+ T cells sorted from blood, taken in a trial of the OX40 agonist ivuxolimab. This clonotype was sampled from an adult with an advanced solid tumor such as melanoma, head and neck, liver or kidney cancer. CDR3 sequence: CASRKGLPEAFF. Written as DNA, the CDR3 is TGTGCCAGCAGAAAAGGCTTACCAGAAGCTTTCTTT.